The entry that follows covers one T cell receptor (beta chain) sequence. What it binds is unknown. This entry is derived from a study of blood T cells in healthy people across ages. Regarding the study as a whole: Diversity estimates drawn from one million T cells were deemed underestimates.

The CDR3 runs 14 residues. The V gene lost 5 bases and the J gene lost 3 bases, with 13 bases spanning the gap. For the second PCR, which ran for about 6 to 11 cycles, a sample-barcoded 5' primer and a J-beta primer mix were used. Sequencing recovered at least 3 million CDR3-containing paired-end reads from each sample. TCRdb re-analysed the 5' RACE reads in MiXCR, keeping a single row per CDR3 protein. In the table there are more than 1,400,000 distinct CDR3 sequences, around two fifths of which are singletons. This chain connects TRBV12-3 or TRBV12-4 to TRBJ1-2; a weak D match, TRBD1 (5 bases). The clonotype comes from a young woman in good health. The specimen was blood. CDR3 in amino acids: CASSVGREDYGYTF. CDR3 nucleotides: TGTGCCAGCAGTGTAGGCAGGGAGGACTATGGCTACACCTTC.